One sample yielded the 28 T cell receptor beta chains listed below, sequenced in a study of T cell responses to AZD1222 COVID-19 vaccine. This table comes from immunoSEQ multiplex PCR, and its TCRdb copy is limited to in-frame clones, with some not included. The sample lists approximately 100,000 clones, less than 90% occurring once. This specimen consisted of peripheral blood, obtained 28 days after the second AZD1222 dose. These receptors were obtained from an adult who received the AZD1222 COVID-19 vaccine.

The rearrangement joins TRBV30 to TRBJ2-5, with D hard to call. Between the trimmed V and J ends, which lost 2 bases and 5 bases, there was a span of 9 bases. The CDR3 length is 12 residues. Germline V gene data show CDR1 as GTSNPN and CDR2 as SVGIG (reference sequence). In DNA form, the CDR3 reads TGTGCCTGGAGTCGGCAAGGGGAGACCCAGTACTTC. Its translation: CAWSRQGETQYF.

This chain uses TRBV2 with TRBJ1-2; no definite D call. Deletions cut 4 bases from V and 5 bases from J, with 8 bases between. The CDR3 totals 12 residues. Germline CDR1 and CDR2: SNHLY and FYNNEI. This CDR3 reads CASSVSGYGYTF. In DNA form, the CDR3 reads TGTGCCAGCAGTGTTTCCGGGTATGGCTACACCTTC.

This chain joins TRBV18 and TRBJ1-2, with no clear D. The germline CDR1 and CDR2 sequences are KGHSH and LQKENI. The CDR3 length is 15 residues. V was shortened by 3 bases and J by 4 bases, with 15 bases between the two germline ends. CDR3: CASSPPYVGGYGYTF. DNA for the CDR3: TGTGCCAGCTCACCTCCATACGTAGGCGGCTATGGCTACACCTTC.

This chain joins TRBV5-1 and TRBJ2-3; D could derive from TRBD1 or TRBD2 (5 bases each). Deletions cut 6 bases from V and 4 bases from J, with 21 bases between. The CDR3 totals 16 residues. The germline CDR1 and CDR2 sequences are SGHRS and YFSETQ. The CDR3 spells CASTPERGLWADTQYF. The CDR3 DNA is TGCGCCAGCACCCCCGAGAGGGGTTTGTGGGCAGATACGCAGTATTTT.

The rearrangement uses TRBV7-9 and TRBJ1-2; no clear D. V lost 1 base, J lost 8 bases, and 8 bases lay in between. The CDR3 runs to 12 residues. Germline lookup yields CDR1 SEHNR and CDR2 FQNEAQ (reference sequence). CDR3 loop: CASSLGGRGYTF. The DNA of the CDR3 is TGTGCCAGCAGCTTAGGTGGGAGGGGCTACACCTTC.

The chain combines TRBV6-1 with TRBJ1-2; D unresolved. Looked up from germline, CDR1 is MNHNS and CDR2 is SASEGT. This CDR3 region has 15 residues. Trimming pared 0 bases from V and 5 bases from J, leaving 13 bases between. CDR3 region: CASSEAIPRQYGYTF. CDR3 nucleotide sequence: TGTGCCAGCAGTGAAGCGATCCCCAGACAATATGGCTACACCTTC.

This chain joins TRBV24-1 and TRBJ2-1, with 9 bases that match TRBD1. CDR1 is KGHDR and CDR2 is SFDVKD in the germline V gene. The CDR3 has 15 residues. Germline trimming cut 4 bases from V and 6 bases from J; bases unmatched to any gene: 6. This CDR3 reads CATSDPKTGGNEQFF. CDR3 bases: TGTGCCACCAGTGACCCTAAGACAGGGGGCAATGAGCAGTTCTTC.

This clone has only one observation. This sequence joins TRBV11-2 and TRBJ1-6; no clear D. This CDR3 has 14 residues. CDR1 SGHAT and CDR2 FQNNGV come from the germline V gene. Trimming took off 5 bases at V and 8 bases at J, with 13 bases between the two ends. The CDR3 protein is CASSLTVGDSPLHF. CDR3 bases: TGTGCCAGCAGCCTTACAGTAGGCGATTCACCCCTCCACTTT.

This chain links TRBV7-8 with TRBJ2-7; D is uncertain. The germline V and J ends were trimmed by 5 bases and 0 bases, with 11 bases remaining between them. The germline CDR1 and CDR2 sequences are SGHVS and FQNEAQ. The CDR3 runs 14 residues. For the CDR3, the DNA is TGTGCCAGCAGCGGGCTCTTTAGCTCCTACGAGCAGTACTTC. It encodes CASSGLFSSYEQYF.

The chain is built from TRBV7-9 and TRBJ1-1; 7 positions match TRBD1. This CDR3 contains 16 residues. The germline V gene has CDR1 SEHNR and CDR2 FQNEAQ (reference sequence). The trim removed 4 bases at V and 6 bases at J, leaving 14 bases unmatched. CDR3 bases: TGTGCCAGCAGCTCCTCGGGCAGGACAGGCGGGGCTGAAGCTTTCTTT. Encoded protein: CASSSSGRTGGAEAFF.

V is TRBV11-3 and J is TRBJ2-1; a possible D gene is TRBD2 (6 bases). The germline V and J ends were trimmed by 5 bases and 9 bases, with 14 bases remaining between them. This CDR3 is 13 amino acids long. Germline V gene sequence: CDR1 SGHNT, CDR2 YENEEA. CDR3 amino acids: CASSPYGGVEQFF. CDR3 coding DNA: TGTGCCAGCAGCCCCTACGGAGGGGTTGAGCAGTTCTTC.

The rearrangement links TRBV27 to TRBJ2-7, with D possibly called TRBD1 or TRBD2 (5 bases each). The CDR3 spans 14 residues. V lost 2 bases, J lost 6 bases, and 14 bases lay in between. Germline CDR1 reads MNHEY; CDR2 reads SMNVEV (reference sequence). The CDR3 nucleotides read TGTGCCAGCAGTTTACTGCTACAGGCGGGCGAGCAGTACTTC. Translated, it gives CASSLLLQAGEQYF.

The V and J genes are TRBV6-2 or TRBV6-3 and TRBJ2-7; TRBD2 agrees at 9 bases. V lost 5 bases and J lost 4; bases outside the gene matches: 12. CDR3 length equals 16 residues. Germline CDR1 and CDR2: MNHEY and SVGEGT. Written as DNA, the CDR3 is TGTGCCAGCAGTGGGGCTGGCGGGGGGGCCAGGTACGAGCAGTACTTC. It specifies CASSGAGGGARYEQYF.

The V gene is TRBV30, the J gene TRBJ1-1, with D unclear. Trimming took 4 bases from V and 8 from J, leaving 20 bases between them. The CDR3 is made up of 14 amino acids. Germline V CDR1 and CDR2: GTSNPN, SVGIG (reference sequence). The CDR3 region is CAWTDLKAGSEAFF. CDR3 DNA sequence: TGTGCCTGGACCGATTTGAAGGCTGGGTCCGAAGCTTTCTTT.

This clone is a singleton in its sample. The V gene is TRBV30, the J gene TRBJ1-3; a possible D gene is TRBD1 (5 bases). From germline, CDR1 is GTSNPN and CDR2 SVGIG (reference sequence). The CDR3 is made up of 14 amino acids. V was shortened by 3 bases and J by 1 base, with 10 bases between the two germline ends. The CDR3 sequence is CAWRVGESGNTIYF. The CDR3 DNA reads TGTGCCTGGAGAGTGGGGGAATCTGGAAACACCATATATTTT.

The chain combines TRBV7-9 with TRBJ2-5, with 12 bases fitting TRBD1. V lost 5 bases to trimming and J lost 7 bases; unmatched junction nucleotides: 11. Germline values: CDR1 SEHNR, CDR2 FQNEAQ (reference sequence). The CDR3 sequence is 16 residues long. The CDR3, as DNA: TGTGCCAGCAGCCACTCCGGGACAGGGGGCGCGGGGACCCAGTACTTC. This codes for CASSHSGTGGAGTQYF.

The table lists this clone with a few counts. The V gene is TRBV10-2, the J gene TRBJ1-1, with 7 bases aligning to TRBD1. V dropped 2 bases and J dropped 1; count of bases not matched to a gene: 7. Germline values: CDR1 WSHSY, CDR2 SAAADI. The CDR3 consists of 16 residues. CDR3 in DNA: TGCGCCAGCAGTGAGAGGGCAGGGGGAAAGAACACTGAAGCTTTCTTT. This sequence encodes CASSERAGGKNTEAFF.

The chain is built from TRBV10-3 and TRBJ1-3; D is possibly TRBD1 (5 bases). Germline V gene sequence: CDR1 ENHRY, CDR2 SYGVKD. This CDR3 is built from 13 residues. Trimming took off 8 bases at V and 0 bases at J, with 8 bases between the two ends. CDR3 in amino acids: CAIGGSSGNTIYF. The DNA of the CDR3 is TGTGCCATCGGGGGGAGCTCTGGAAACACCATATATTTT.

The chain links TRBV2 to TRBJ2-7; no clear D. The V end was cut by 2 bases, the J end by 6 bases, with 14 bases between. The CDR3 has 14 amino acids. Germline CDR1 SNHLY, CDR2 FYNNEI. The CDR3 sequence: CASSESSQHAEQYF. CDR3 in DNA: TGTGCCAGCAGTGAATCATCTCAGCACGCCGAGCAGTACTTC. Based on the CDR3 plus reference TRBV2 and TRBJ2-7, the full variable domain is EPEVTQTPSHQVTQMGQEVILRCVPISNHLYFYWYRQILGQKVEFLVSFYNNEISEKSEIFDDQFSVERPDGSNFTLKIRSTKLEDSAMYFCASSESSQHAEQYFGPGTRLTVT.

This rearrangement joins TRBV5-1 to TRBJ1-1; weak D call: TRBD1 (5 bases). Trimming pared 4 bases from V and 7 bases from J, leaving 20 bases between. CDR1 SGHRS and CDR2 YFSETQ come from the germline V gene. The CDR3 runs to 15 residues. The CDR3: CASSKSGALPGEAFF. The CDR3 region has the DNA TGCGCCAGCAGCAAATCTGGGGCCCTCCCCGGTGAAGCTTTCTTT.

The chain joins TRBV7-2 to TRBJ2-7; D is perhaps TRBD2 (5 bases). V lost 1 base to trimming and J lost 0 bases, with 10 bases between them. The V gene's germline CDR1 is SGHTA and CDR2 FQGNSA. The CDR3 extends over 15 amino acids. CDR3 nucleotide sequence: TGTGCCAGCAGCTTAGTATCCGGAGGCTCCTACGAGCAGTACTTC. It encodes CASSLVSGGSYEQYF. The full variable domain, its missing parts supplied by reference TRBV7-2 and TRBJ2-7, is GAGVSQSPSNKVTEKGKDVELRCDPISGHTALYWYRQSLGQGLEFLIYFQGNSAPDKSGLPSDRFSAERTGGSVSTLTIQRTQQEDSAVYLCASSLVSGGSYEQYFGPGTRLTVT.

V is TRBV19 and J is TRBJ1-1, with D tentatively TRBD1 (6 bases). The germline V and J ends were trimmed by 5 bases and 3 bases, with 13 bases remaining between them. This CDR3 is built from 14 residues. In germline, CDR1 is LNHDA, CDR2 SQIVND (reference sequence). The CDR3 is CASSVQGWHTEAFF. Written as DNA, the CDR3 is TGTGCCAGTAGTGTCCAGGGGTGGCACACTGAAGCTTTCTTT.

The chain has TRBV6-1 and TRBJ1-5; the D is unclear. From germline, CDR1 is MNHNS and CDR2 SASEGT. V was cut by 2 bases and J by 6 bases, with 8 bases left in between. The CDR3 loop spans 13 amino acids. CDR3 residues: CASSELSFQPQHF. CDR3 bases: TGTGCCAGCAGTGAACTAAGCTTTCAGCCCCAGCATTTT.

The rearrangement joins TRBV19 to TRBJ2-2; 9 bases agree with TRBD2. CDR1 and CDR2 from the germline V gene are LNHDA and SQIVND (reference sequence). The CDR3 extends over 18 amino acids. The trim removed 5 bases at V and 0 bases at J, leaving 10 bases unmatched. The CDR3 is CASSLRHSGGSNTGELFF. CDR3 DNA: TGTGCCAGTAGTCTTCGACATAGCGGGGGCTCGAACACCGGGGAGCTGTTTTTT.

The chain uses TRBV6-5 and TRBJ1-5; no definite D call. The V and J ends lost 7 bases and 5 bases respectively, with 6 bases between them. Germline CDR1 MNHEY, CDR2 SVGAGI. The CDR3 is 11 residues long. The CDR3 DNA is TGTGCCAGCATATCATATCAGCCCCAGCATTTT. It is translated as CASISYQPQHF.

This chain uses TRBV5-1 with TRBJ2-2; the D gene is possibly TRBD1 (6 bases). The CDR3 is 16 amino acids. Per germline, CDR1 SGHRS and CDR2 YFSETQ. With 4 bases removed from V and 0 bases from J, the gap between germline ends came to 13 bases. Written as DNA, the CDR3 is TGCGCCAGCAGCCTGAAGAGACAGGCGAACACCGGGGAGCTGTTTTTT. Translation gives CASSLKRQANTGELFF.

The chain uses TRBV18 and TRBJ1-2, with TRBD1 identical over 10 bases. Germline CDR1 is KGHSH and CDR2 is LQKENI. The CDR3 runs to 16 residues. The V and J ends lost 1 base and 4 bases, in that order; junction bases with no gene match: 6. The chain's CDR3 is CASSPLGTGDAYGYTF. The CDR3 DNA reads TGTGCCAGCTCACCACTCGGGACAGGGGATGCCTATGGCTACACCTTC.

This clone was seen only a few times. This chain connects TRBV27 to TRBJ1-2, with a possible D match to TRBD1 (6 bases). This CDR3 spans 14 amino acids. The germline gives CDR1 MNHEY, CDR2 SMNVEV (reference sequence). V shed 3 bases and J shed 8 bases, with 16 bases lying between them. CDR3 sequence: CASSLGRGTYGYTF. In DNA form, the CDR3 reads TGTGCCAGCAGTTTGGGCAGGGGTACCTACGGCTACACCTTC.